These 17 T cell receptor beta chains were all obtained from the same sample, sequenced in a study of T cell responses to AZD1222 COVID-19 vaccine (dated by TCRdb to about 2021). To prepare the library, the immunoSEQ multiplex PCR assay was applied. In TCRdb, the immuneACCESS table is reduced to in-frame sequences with V and J assigned. These tables do not hold every clone; where another copy was compared, an unresolved V gene accounts for under half, and the others remain unexplained. The sample data list roughly 120,000 clones, and about nine tenths of these were observed just once. The top ten constitute about 4.9% of the sample. Interpreted using the paper, the time point label stands for: baseline before first vaccination. The specimen was peripheral blood, collected on day 0 of AZD1222 vaccination. These receptors were obtained from an adult in good health.

The table lists this clone with a count of one. The CDR3 loop reads CASTASEETQYF. The CDR3 DNA reads as TGTGCCAGCACGGCCTCGGAAGAGACCCAGTACTTC. The chain has TRBV6-5 and TRBJ2-5; D remains unclear. The V and J ends lost 7 bases and 3 bases respectively, with 9 bases between them. This CDR3 contains 12 residues. Germline CDR1 MNHEY, CDR2 SVGAGI.

The chain combines TRBV5-4 with TRBJ1-4; 7 bases are shared with TRBD1. The germline gives CDR1 SGHNT, CDR2 YYREEE (reference sequence). The ends lost 3 bases at V and 1 base at J; junction bases unmatched: 9. The CDR3 totals 17 residues. CDR3 region: CASSSTTGARTNEKLFF. CDR3 in DNA: TGTGCCAGCAGCTCGACCACAGGGGCCCGAACTAATGAAAAACTGTTTTTT.

This chain uses TRBV4-2 with TRBJ2-3, with 7 bases aligning to TRBD2. The CDR3 has 19 amino acids. Germline assignment: CDR1 LGHNA and CDR2 YNFKEQ. V trimming: 7 bases; J trimming: 4 bases; junction bases outside the gene matches: 23. DNA for the CDR3: TGTGCCAGCACCCGTGAAATCGCCCCGGCGGGGGTTCCCTCAGATACGCAGTATTTT. Its protein product is CASTREIAPAGVPSDTQYF.

The genes are TRBV10-3 and TRBJ1-1; 11 nucleotides align to TRBD1. This CDR3 is built from 14 residues. The germline gives CDR1 ENHRY, CDR2 SYGVKD. V was pared by 6 bases and J by 3 bases, with 3 bases of the junction left unmatched. DNA of the CDR3: TGTGCCATCAGGAGGGGACAGGGGGACACTGAAGCTTTCTTT. It translates to CAIRRGQGDTEAFF.

This clone is a singleton in its sample. The genes are TRBV10-3 and TRBJ1-2; perhaps TRBD1 as D (5 bases). Germline CDR1 ENHRY, CDR2 SYGVKD. The CDR3 runs 14 residues. The V and J ends lost 6 bases and 2 bases respectively, with 13 bases between them. The CDR3 sequence is CAISGTGVNYGYTF. CDR3 in DNA: TGTGCCATCAGCGGTACGGGGGTCAACTATGGCTACACCTTC.

This sequence joins TRBV4-1 and TRBJ1-4; no definite D call. With 6 bases removed from V and 8 bases from J, the gap between germline ends came to 13 bases. The CDR3 has 13 amino acids. Germline V gene lookup returns CDR1 MGHRA and CDR2 YSYEKL. The chain's CDR3 is CASRVGLGEKLFF. DNA of the CDR3: TGCGCCAGCAGGGTAGGGCTGGGGGAAAAACTGTTTTTT.

In its sample, this clone was seen once. The V gene is TRBV15, the J gene TRBJ1-4; D possibly corresponds to TRBD1 (5 bases). The CDR3 is 15 residues long. Germline V CDR1 and CDR2: LNHNV, YYDKDF (reference sequence). V was clipped by 0 bases and J by 8 bases, with 13 bases between them. The CDR3 reads CATSRDMGREEKLFF. CDR3 DNA: TGTGCCACCAGCAGAGATATGGGACGGGAAGAAAAACTGTTTTTT.

The J gene is TRBJ2-1, the V gene TRBV5-1, with 7 bases aligning to TRBD2. The J segment lost 10 bases and the V segment lost 9 bases, leaving 7 bases of the junction unmatched. Germline V gives CDR1 SGHRS, CDR2 YFSETQ. The CDR3 extends over 11 amino acids. CDR3 bases: TGCGCCACCCGCGGGGGTCCAGAGCAGTTCTTC. It translates to CATRGGPEQFF.

This rearrangement joins TRBV3-1 (or the pseudogene TRBV3-2) to TRBJ2-5; 7 bases line up with TRBD1. Germline CDR1 LGHDT, CDR2 YNNKEL (reference sequence). V lost 2 bases, J lost 1 base, and 10 bases stayed unmatched. The CDR3 extends over 17 amino acids. The CDR3 DNA is TGTGCCAGCAGCCAAAACCCCCTCGGGACAGTCCAAGAGACCCAGTACTTC. Translated: CASSQNPLGTVQETQYF.

The chain links TRBV6-5 to TRBJ1-3, with TRBD1 matching 7 bases. The CDR3 consists of 16 residues. V shed 0 bases and J 3 bases; nucleotides not matched to a gene: 5. CDR1 and CDR2 (germline): MNHEY, SVGAGI. CDR3 DNA sequence: TGTGCCAGCAGTTACTCCACAGGGGACTTTGGAAACACCATATATTTT. It yields the protein CASSYSTGDFGNTIYF.

The rearrangement uses TRBV9 and TRBJ1-2; D unresolved. Germline lookup yields CDR1 SGDLS and CDR2 YYNGEE. The CDR3 extends over 12 amino acids. V was pared by 2 bases and J by 4 bases, with 6 bases between. The CDR3 nucleotides are TGTGCCAGCAGCGTTTGGGGCTATGGCTACACCTTC. Translated, it gives CASSVWGYGYTF.

J is TRBJ2-3 and V is TRBV7-9; 10 bases align to TRBD2. After removal of 5 bases from V and 0 bases from J, the junction contained 11 bases not matched to a gene. This CDR3 comprises 18 residues. Per germline, CDR1 SEHNR and CDR2 FQNEAQ (reference sequence). CDR3 loop: CASSVAGTSALSTDTQYF. For the CDR3, the DNA is TGTGCCAGCAGCGTCGCCGGGACTAGCGCCCTAAGCACAGATACGCAGTATTTT.

The chain links TRBV4-1 to TRBJ2-3; D remains unclear. V was trimmed by 0 bases and J by 3 bases, leaving 7 bases between them. CDR1 MGHRA and CDR2 YSYEKL come from the germline V gene. CDR3 size: 14 residues. CDR3 nucleotides: TGCGCCAGCAGCCAAGACCTTTCTACAGATACGCAGTATTTT. Encoded protein: CASSQDLSTDTQYF.

CDR3 protein: CASSQRGALDTEAFF. The CDR3, as DNA: TGCGCCAGCAGCCAAAGAGGAGCTCTGGACACTGAAGCTTTCTTT. This chain joins TRBV4-3 and TRBJ1-1, with unresolved D. Germline V gives CDR1 LGHNA, CDR2 YSLEER. V shed 2 bases and J shed 3 bases, with 13 bases lying between them. The CDR3 has 15 residues.

The chain recombines TRBV9 with TRBJ2-3; the match to TRBD2 covers 16 bases. CDR3 length: 19 residues. Per germline, CDR1 SGDLS and CDR2 YYNGEE. The trim removed 2 bases at V and 4 bases at J, leaving 10 bases unmatched. DNA of the CDR3: TGTGCCAGCAGCGTTACCGGGACTAGCGGGGGGGCCGCGGCAGATACGCAGTATTTT. This gives the protein CASSVTGTSGGAAADTQYF.

This chain links TRBV29-1 with TRBJ2-7, with 7 bases lining up with TRBD1. Germline V gene sequence: CDR1 SQVTM, CDR2 ANQGSEA. V lost 6 bases and J lost 4; bases outside the gene matches: 9. The CDR3 loop spans 13 amino acids. In DNA, the CDR3 is TGCAGCGTGGAACCACTGGGACAGTACGAGCAGTACTTC. Protein product: CSVEPLGQYEQYF.

The chain recombines TRBV6-5 with TRBJ1-3; D may be TRBD1 (6 bases). Between the trimmed V and J ends, which lost 5 bases and 3 bases, there was a span of 11 bases. CDR3 size: 14 residues. Looked up from germline, CDR1 is MNHEY and CDR2 is SVGAGI. CDR3 residues: CASSRTGFGNTIYF. In nucleotides, the CDR3 is TGTGCCAGCAGTCGCACAGGGTTTGGAAACACCATATATTTT.